This T cell receptor beta chain originates from a study of blood T cell repertoires in COVID-19. As for the study in general: Both acute and convalescent COVID-19 samples were obtained from the United States, Italy and Spain. The analysed material was cDNA or gDNA that came from T cells, B-cell-depleted T cells, or PBMCs.

The V and J ends lost 3 bases and 4 bases, in that order; junction bases with no gene match: 10. Per germline, CDR1 LNHDA and CDR2 SQIVND (reference sequence). The CDR3 is 17 amino acids. Original data processing: Scientists estimated how many nucleated cells there were by amplifying reference gene primers. Generated by immunoSEQ multiplex PCR, the TCRdb table keeps only in-frame clones and is missing some. V and J calls and clone size come straight from that table; D and trimming were deduced from the DNA. The sample includes approximately 250,000 clones, just under 85% of them seen just once. The TCR was taken from a woman aged 60-75 years with active or convalescent COVID-19. Material: peripheral blood. The J gene is TRBJ1-5, the V gene TRBV19; TRBD1 matches at 9 bases. CDR3 residues: CASSMRQGVIGNQPQHF. CDR3 DNA: TGTGCCAGTAGTATGCGACAGGGGGTAATAGGGAATCAGCCCCAGCATTTT.